These T cell receptor beta chains were read from a single sample in a study of blood T cell repertoires in COVID-19. TCRdb keeps only in-frame clones here, not all; method: immunoSEQ multiplex PCR. Here the sample spans about 59,000 clones, 70% to 90% being singletons. The sequenced sample was peripheral blood. Receptors originate from a man aged 55 to 69 with acute or convalescent COVID-19. CDR3s include the opening cysteine and the closing phenylalanine or tryptophan. A D gene is named only where the DNA matches it firmly. Rows may omit the clone size; those that give it use once, few, many or a size class.

clone_size	v_call	d_call	j_call	cdr3_aa	cdr3_nt
-	TRBV5-1	-	TRBJ1-2	CASSLDLSYGYTF	TGCGCCAGCAGCTTGGATTTGAGCTATGGCTACACCTTC
-	TRBV19	-	TRBJ2-3	CASSPSTDTQYF	TGTGCCAGTAGTCCAAGCACAGATACGCAGTATTTT
few	TRBV6-2/TRBV6-3	-	TRBJ2-5	CASSLVRETQYF	TGTGCCAGCAGTCTAGTCCGAGAGACCCAGTACTTC
-	TRBV5-1	-	TRBJ1-4	CASSLASGAYEKLFF	TGCGCCAGCAGCTTGGCGTCAGGGGCTTATGAAAAACTGTTTTTT
-	TRBV28	-	TRBJ1-6	CASSPGQRGSSYNSPLHF	TGTGCCAGCAGCCCCGGACAGCGGGGGAGCTCCTATAATTCACCCCTCCACTTT
few	TRBV7-6	TRBD1	TRBJ2-3	CASSLAGQDTDTQYF	TGTGCCAGCAGCTTAGCGGGACAGGACACAGATACGCAGTATTTT
-	TRBV6-5	-	TRBJ2-5	CASSYWRGRQETQYF	TGTGCCAGCAGTTACTGGCGGGGACGCCAAGAGACCCAGTACTTC
-	TRBV7-2	-	TRBJ1-2	CASSFQLNYGYTF	TGTGCCAGCAGCTTCCAATTGAACTATGGCTACACCTTC
-	TRBV23-1	-	TRBJ1-2	CARHDRGEDGYTF	TGCGCCCGGCACGACCGGGGGGAGGATGGCTACACCTTC
-	TRBV12-3/TRBV12-4	-	TRBJ2-1	CASSPTGYEQFF	TGTGCCAGCAGTCCAACAGGGTACGAGCAGTTCTTC
-	TRBV19	-	TRBJ1-1	CASTLSGGYTEAFF	TGTGCCAGTACCCTTAGTGGGGGGTACACTGAAGCTTTCTTT
-	TRBV29-1	TRBD2	TRBJ2-5	CSGAAGKSETQYF	TGCAGCGGAGCAGCGGGGAAATCGGAGACCCAGTACTTC
-	TRBV5-1	TRBD1	TRBJ2-5	CASSSGQQETQYF	TGCGCCAGCAGCTCGGGACAGCAAGAGACCCAGTACTTC
-	TRBV5-1	-	TRBJ1-2	CASSLDPGGYGYTF	TGCGCCAGCAGCTTGGACCCGGGGGGCTATGGCTACACCTTC